The 31 T cell receptor beta chains in this list originate from one sample, sequenced in a study of T cell responses to AZD1222 COVID-19 vaccine. Only in-frame clones appear in the TCRdb table, and some are missing; sequencing was by immunoSEQ multiplex PCR. The data contain tens of thousands of clones, approximately 90% of them seen just once; the ten biggest clones take up about 20%. The specimen was peripheral blood, collected on day 0 of AZD1222 vaccination. These receptor sequences come from an adult in good health.

The gene calls are TRBV19 and TRBJ2-3; D is perhaps TRBD1 (5 bases). CDR1 LNHDA and CDR2 SQIVND come from the germline V gene (reference sequence). CDR3 size: 13 residues. Trimming removed 5 bases from V and 5 bases from J, with 11 bases in between. CDR3 bases: TGTGCCAGTAGTTGGGGCGGCATAGATACGCAGTATTTT. Amino acids: CASSWGGIDTQYF.

The chain recombines TRBV27 with TRBJ1-4; the match to TRBD1 covers 8 bases. Germline-derived CDR1 and CDR2 are MNHEY and SMNVEV (reference sequence). The V and J ends lost 5 bases and 2 bases, in that order; junction bases with no gene match: 4. CDR3 length: 15 amino acids. The CDR3 here is CASSRQGATNEKLFF. DNA for the CDR3: TGTGCCAGCAGTCGCCAGGGGGCTACTAATGAAAAACTGTTTTTT.

The chain has TRBV4-3 and TRBJ2-2, with 7 bases aligning to TRBD2. This CDR3 is 14 amino acids long. Losses at the gene ends were 3 bases for V and 4 bases for J; bases not matched to a gene: 2. CDR1 is LGHNA, CDR2 YSLEER, per germline. The CDR3 DNA reads as TGCGCCAGCAGCCACGCTAGCGGCACCGGGGAGCTGTTTTTT. Its translation is CASSHASGTGELFF.

The chain links TRBV6-2 or TRBV6-3 to TRBJ2-5, with 7 positions matching TRBD2. V shed 4 bases, J shed 5 bases, and the junction held 4 bases outside the gene matches. In germline, CDR1 is MNHEY, CDR2 SVGEGT. The CDR3 sequence is 13 residues long. DNA of the CDR3: TGTGCCAGCAGTTCGGTGGGAGGGGAGACCCAGTACTTC. It codes for CASSSVGGETQYF.

The genes are TRBV5-1 and TRBJ2-7; D might be TRBD1 (6 bases). This CDR3 is 14 amino acids long. Germline CDR1 SGHRS, CDR2 YFSETQ. V dropped 4 bases and J dropped 7 bases, with 18 bases sitting between them. CDR3 nucleotides: TGCGCCAGCAGCCAAGGACAGTACTCGGGGGAGCAGTACTTC. Encoded protein: CASSQGQYSGEQYF.

This chain uses TRBV4-1 with TRBJ2-7; 7 bases are a match to TRBD2. The CDR3 is 15 residues long. Germline V gene lookup returns CDR1 MGHRA and CDR2 YSYEKL. The ends lost 3 bases at V and 4 bases at J; junction bases unmatched: 9. The CDR3 DNA sequence: TGCGCCAGCAGCCATCCCCCGGGAGGAACGTACGAGCAGTACTTC. It is translated as CASSHPPGGTYEQYF.

This clone was observed once. CDR3 bases: TGCGCCAGCAGCTTGGGCAGCGGGCAAGAGACCCAGTACTTC. This codes for CASSLGSGQETQYF. The V call is TRBV5-1, the J call TRBJ2-5; TRBD2 might be the D (6 bases). This CDR3 has 14 residues. CDR1 and CDR2 (germline): SGHRS, YFSETQ. Between the trimmed V and J ends, which lost 0 bases and 2 bases, there was a span of 8 bases.

The V gene is TRBV6-2 or TRBV6-3, the J gene TRBJ2-1, with D possibly TRBD2 on 7 matching bases. CDR1 is MNHEY and CDR2 is SVGEGT in the germline V gene. V was clipped by 8 bases and J by 2 bases, with 16 bases between them. The CDR3 is 15 amino acids. This CDR3 is CASGPSGGAYNEQFF. The CDR3 DNA reads as TGTGCCAGCGGCCCTTCGGGGGGCGCCTACAATGAGCAGTTCTTC.

This chain uses TRBV6-5 with TRBJ1-4, with D hard to call. The CDR3 totals 14 residues. From germline, CDR1 is MNHEY and CDR2 SVGAGI. Trimming removed 7 bases from V and 3 bases from J, with 12 bases in between. Here the CDR3 reads CASMVGKANEKLFF. CDR3 DNA: TGTGCCAGCATGGTCGGGAAGGCTAATGAAAAACTGTTTTTT.

The gene calls are TRBV9 and TRBJ2-7; possible D gene TRBD2, 5 bases. CDR3 size: 14 residues. Germline CDR1 SGDLS, CDR2 YYNGEE. With 3 bases removed from V and 7 bases from J, the gap between germline ends came to 17 bases. The CDR3 DNA follows: TGTGCCAGCAGCGAGGGCAGCGGCGTGGGGGAGCAGTACTTC. This encodes CASSEGSGVGEQYF.

CDR3: CASSSPQGTGDYGYTF. In DNA, the CDR3 is TGTGCCAGCAGTTCTCCTCAGGGGACAGGTGACTATGGCTACACCTTC. The chain recombines TRBV28 with TRBJ1-2, with 8 positions matching TRBD1. Germline V gene sequence: CDR1 MDHEN, CDR2 SYDVKM. This CDR3 comprises 16 residues. V gave up 4 bases and J gave up 3 bases; unmatched junction bases: 10.

The rearrangement links TRBV2 to TRBJ2-2; 9 bases line up with TRBD1. In germline, CDR1 is SNHLY, CDR2 FYNNEI. J was trimmed by 6 bases and V by 4 bases; bases with no gene match: 6. CDR3 length: 15 residues. This CDR3 is CASSAGQGRPGELFF. CDR3 bases: TGTGCCAGCAGTGCCGGACAGGGGAGGCCCGGGGAGCTGTTTTTT.

The table lists this clone with many counts. V and J are TRBV2 and TRBJ2-1; D unclear. Germline CDR1 is SNHLY and CDR2 is FYNNEI. CDR3 length: 13 amino acids. Trimming took off 1 base at V and 5 bases at J, with 6 bases between the two ends. CDR3 protein: CASSEDYHNEQFF. The CDR3 DNA follows: TGTGCCAGCAGTGAAGACTACCACAATGAGCAGTTCTTC.

J is TRBJ2-2 and V is TRBV3-1 (or the pseudogene TRBV3-2); the match to TRBD2 covers 11 bases. Germline values: CDR1 LGHDT, CDR2 YNNKEL (reference sequence). Germline trimming cut 7 bases from V and 4 bases from J; bases unmatched to any gene: 8. This CDR3 has 16 residues. DNA for the CDR3: TGTGCCAGCAAGCGTTTTAGCGGGGGGGCCACCGGGGAGCTGTTTTTT. It specifies CASKRFSGGATGELFF.

This sequence joins TRBV28 and TRBJ1-6; unclear D gene. V was cut by 6 bases and J by 0 bases, with 9 bases left in between. Germline lookup yields CDR1 MDHEN and CDR2 SYDVKM. The CDR3 totals 15 residues. The CDR3 DNA reads as TGTGCCAGCAGACTGGAGAGCTCCTATAATTCACCCCTCCACTTT. Amino acid sequence: CASRLESSYNSPLHF. Drawing the rest from reference TRBV28 and TRBJ1-6, the complete variable domain is DVKVTQSSRYLVKRTGEKVFLECVQDMDHENMFWYRQDPGLGLRLIYFSYDVKMKEKGDIPEGYSVSREKKERFSLILESASTNQTSMYLCASRLESSYNSPLHFGNGTRLTVT.

The chain employs TRBV5-1 and TRBJ1-4, with D possibly matching TRBD1 (5 bases). Germline V gene sequence: CDR1 SGHRS, CDR2 YFSETQ. Trimming took 4 bases from V and 3 from J, leaving 10 bases between them. The CDR3 runs 14 residues. This CDR3 is CASSPQGANEKLFF. The CDR3 coding sequence is TGCGCCAGCAGCCCCCAGGGAGCTAATGAAAAACTGTTTTTT. Based on the CDR3 plus reference TRBV5-1 and TRBJ1-4, the full variable domain is KAGVTQTPRYLIKTRGQQVTLSCSPISGHRSVSWYQQTPGQGLQFLFEYFSETQRNKGNFPGRFSGRQFSNSRSEMNVSTLELGDSALYLCASSPQGANEKLFFGSGTQLSVL.

The V call is TRBV28, the J call TRBJ1-1; no reliable D call. V was clipped by 2 bases and J by 4 bases, with 5 bases between them. Germline CDR1 MDHEN, CDR2 SYDVKM. The CDR3 has 12 amino acids. This CDR3 is CASSLIATEAFF. The CDR3 DNA is TGTGCCAGCAGTTTAATAGCCACTGAAGCTTTCTTT.

The chain couples TRBV7-2 to TRBJ1-2; possible D gene TRBD1, 6 bases. Germline assignment: CDR1 SGHTA and CDR2 FQGNSA. V gave up 5 bases and J gave up 4 bases, with 26 bases separating them. There are 18 residues in the CDR3. The CDR3 spells CASSPYILLAGAGYGYTF. The CDR3 bases are TGTGCCAGCAGCCCGTATATTTTATTGGCGGGGGCCGGCTATGGCTACACCTTC.

The chain carries TRBV29-1 and TRBJ2-7; the match to TRBD1 covers 12 bases. The V gene end was trimmed by 7 bases and the J gene end by 5 bases; junction bases not matched to a gene: 3. The CDR3 has 12 amino acids. Germline loops: CDR1 SQVTM, CDR2 ANQGSEA. The CDR3 DNA reads TGCAGCGCCGGGACAGGGGGCAACGAGCAGTACTTC. Protein: CSAGTGGNEQYF.

The rearrangement joins TRBV11-2 to TRBJ1-2, with D hard to call. The CDR3 has 15 amino acids. Trimming removed 3 bases from V and 2 bases from J, with 13 bases in between. Germline V lookup: CDR1 SGHAT, CDR2 FQNNGV. CDR3 DNA: TGTGCCAGCAGCTTTACCCATGTGGGAAACTATGGCTACACCTTC. Translated, it gives CASSFTHVGNYGYTF.

This clone was detected once. CDR3 coding DNA: TGTGCCAGCAGCTCACCCGGGACCGGCACAGATACGCAGTATTTT. Translated: CASSSPGTGTDTQYF. The rearrangement joins TRBV11-3 to TRBJ2-3; the D call may be TRBD1 or TRBD2 (5 bases each). Deletions cut 4 bases from V and 1 base from J, with 12 bases between. In germline, CDR1 is SGHNT, CDR2 YENEEA. This CDR3 is 15 amino acids long.

The chain recombines TRBV28 with TRBJ1-3; D is possibly TRBD1 (6 bases). Trimming removed 11 bases at V and 2 bases at J, with 16 bases between. Germline lookup yields CDR1 MDHEN and CDR2 SYDVKM. The length of the CDR3 is 14 residues. The CDR3 sequence is CASTRGAAGNTIYF. CDR3 nucleotides: TGTGCCTCTACGAGGGGGGCAGCTGGAAACACCATATATTTT. The full variable domain, with the rest looked up from reference TRBV28 and TRBJ1-3, is DVKVTQSSRYLVKRTGEKVFLECVQDMDHENMFWYRQDPGLGLRLIYFSYDVKMKEKGDIPEGYSVSREKKERFSLILESASTNQTSMYLCASTRGAAGNTIYFGEGSWLTVV.

The genes are TRBV4-1 and TRBJ1-5, with 10 positions matching TRBD1. The CDR3 totals 15 residues. Germline V gene lookup returns CDR1 MGHRA and CDR2 YSYEKL. V was clipped by 1 base and J by 6 bases; unmatched bases: 3. The CDR3 spells CASSQGRTGGQPQHF. CDR3 DNA: TGCGCCAGCAGCCAAGGAAGGACAGGGGGTCAGCCCCAGCATTTT.

This clone has a handful of counts. The rearrangement uses TRBV18 and TRBJ2-1; no reliable D call. Germline CDR1 and CDR2: KGHSH and LQKENI. V lost 0 bases, J lost 0 bases, and 9 bases lay in between. The CDR3 is 16 residues long. CDR3 bases: TGTGCCAGCTCACCACCTGCCAGCAGCTCCTACAATGAGCAGTTCTTC. This gives the protein CASSPPASSSYNEQFF.

This clone was picked up one time. The rearrangement uses TRBV5-4 and TRBJ1-5, with D possibly matching TRBD1 (6 bases). Germline assignment: CDR1 SGHNT and CDR2 YYREEE (reference sequence). The V gene lost 3 bases and the J gene lost 11 bases, with 15 bases spanning the gap. CDR3 size: 13 residues. CDR3 in DNA: TGTGCCAGCAGCTCCGACAGGTTGGGAGCCCAGCATTTT. It translates to CASSSDRLGAQHF.

The genes are TRBV27 and TRBJ1-5; 7 bases align to TRBD1. V was clipped by 1 base and J by 3 bases; unmatched bases: 3. The CDR3 is made up of 15 amino acids. Germline V gene sequence: CDR1 MNHEY, CDR2 SMNVEV (reference sequence). For the CDR3, the DNA is TGTGCCAGCAGTTTATTGACAGGGCCCAATCAGCCCCAGCATTTT. Its translation is CASSLLTGPNQPQHF.

The rearrangement links TRBV27 to TRBJ1-5; D ambiguous. The V gene lost 8 bases and the J gene lost 3 bases, with 20 bases spanning the gap. The CDR3 extends over 16 amino acids. The germline gives CDR1 MNHEY, CDR2 SMNVEV (reference sequence). The CDR3, as DNA: TGTGCCAGCCTTCCCCTGGGCAGGATCTTCAATCAGCCCCAGCATTTT. Amino acids: CASLPLGRIFNQPQHF.

This rearrangement joins TRBV7-9 to TRBJ2-7, with no clear D. CDR1 SEHNR and CDR2 FQNEAQ come from the germline V gene (reference sequence). V was trimmed by 7 bases and J by 2 bases, leaving 18 bases between them. This CDR3 spans 15 amino acids. The CDR3 region is CASTPRGPHPYEQYF. The CDR3 DNA sequence: TGTGCCAGCACCCCCCGAGGCCCCCACCCCTACGAGCAGTACTTC.

The chain recombines TRBV5-1 with TRBJ1-1; tentatively, D is TRBD1 (5 bases). The germline gives CDR1 SGHRS, CDR2 YFSETQ. The CDR3 totals 15 residues. V lost 3 bases, J lost 4 bases, and 16 bases lay in between. CDR3 protein: CASSSEMGVTTEAFF. CDR3 DNA: TGCGCCAGCAGCTCCGAAATGGGGGTCACCACTGAAGCTTTCTTT. Supplemented by reference TRBV5-1 and TRBJ1-1, the full variable domain reads KAGVTQTPRYLIKTRGQQVTLSCSPISGHRSVSWYQQTPGQGLQFLFEYFSETQRNKGNFPGRFSGRQFSNSRSEMNVSTLELGDSALYLCASSSEMGVTTEAFFGQGTRLTVV.

The CDR3 loop is CASIRFGGLYNSPLHF. The CDR3 coding sequence is TGTGCCAGCATTCGGTTTGGGGGCCTCTATAATTCACCCCTCCACTTT. The chain uses TRBV5-5 and TRBJ1-6, with D possibly being TRBD1 (6 bases). The CDR3 is 16 amino acids. Germline V gene sequence: CDR1 SGHKS, CDR2 YYEKEE (reference sequence). Trimming left V 6 bases short and J 3 bases short, with 16 bases between. Together with reference TRBV5-5 and TRBJ1-6, the CDR3 gives the full variable domain: DAGVTQSPTHLIKTRGQQVTLRCSPISGHKSVSWYQQVLGQGPQFIFQYYEKEERGRGNFPDRFSARQFPNYSSELNVNALLLGDSALYLCASIRFGGLYNSPLHFGNGTRLTVT.

The rearrangement links TRBV19 to TRBJ1-5; D perhaps matches TRBD1 (5 bases). Per germline, CDR1 LNHDA and CDR2 SQIVND (reference sequence). This CDR3 region has 13 residues. Trimming took 5 bases from V and 9 from J, leaving 14 bases between them. In nucleotides, the CDR3 is TGTGCCAGTAGTTTGACGGACGGGGGGCCCCAGCATTTT. Protein sequence: CASSLTDGGPQHF.